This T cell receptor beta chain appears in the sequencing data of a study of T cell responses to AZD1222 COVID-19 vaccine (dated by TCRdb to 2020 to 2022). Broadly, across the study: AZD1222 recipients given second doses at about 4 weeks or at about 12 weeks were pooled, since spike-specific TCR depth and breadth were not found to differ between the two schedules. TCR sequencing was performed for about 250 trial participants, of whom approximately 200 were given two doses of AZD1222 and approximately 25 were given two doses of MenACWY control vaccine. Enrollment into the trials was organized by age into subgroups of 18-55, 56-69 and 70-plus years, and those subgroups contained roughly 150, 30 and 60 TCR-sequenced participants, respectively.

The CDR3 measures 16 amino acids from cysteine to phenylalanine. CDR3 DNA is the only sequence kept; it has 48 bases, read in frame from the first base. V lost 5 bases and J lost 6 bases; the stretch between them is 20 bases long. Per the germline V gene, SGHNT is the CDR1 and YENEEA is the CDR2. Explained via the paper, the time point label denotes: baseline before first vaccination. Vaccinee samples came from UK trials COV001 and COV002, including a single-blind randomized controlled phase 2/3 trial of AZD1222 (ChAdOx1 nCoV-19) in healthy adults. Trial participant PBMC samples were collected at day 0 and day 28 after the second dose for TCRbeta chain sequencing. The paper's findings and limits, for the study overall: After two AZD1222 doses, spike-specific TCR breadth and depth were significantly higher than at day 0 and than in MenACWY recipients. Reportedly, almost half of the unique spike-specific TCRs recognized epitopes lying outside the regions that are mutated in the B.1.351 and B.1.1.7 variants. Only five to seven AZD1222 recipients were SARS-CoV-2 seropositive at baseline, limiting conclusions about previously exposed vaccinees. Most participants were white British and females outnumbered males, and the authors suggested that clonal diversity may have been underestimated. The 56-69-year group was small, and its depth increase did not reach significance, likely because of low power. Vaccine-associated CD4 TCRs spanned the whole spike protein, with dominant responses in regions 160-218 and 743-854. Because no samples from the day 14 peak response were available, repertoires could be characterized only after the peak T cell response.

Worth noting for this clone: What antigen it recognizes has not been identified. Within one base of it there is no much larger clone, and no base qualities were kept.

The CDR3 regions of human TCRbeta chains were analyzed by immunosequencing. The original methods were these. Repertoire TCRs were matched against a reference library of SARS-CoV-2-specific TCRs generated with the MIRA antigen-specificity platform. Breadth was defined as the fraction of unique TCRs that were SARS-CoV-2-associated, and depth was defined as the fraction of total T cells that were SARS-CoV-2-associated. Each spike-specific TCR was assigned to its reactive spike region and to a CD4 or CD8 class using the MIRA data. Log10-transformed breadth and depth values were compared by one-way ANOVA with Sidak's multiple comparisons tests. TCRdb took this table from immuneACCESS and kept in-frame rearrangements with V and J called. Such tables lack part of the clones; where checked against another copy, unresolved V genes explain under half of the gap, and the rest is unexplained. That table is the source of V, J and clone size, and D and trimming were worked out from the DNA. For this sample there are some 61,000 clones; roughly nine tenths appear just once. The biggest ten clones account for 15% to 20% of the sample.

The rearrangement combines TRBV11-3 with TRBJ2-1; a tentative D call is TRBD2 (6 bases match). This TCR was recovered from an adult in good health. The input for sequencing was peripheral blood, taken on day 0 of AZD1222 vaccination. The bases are TGTGCCAGCAGCCGCCGAGCAAGTAGCGGCGGCAATGAGCAGTTCTTC. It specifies CASSRRASSGGNEQFF.